These 10 T cell receptor beta chains were sequenced from one sample in a study of a mutant IDH1 vaccine in newly diagnosed glioma. These receptors have no known antigen. Here immunoSEQ multiplex PCR was the method, and the copy in TCRdb shows in-frame clones only, minus some. The table lists about 54,000 clones, 84% of them singletons. Stated time point: week 35, safety follow-up. The study gave 300 ug of mutant IDH1 20-mer peptide per vaccine dose, with topical imiquimod. Sequencing was performed on PBMCs, taken from a glioma patient whose treatment included an IDH1 peptide vaccine. All receptors come from a woman aged 18-30 years with glioma.

Only a few counts were recorded for this clone. V is TRBV29-1 and J is TRBJ1-2; tentative D call: TRBD1 (6 bases). V was clipped by 3 bases and J by 6 bases, with 17 bases between them. The length of the CDR3 is 14 residues. From germline, CDR1 is SQVTM and CDR2 ANQGSEA. The CDR3 DNA reads TGCAGCGTTGATGCAGGGCTAGGGGGAAATGGCTACACCTTC. Its translation is CSVDAGLGGNGYTF.

The chain combines TRBV10-3 with TRBJ2-3, with 10 positions matching TRBD1. This CDR3 is 18 amino acids long. Unmatched junction bases numbered 13, after V lost 5 bases and J lost 2 bases. Germline values: CDR1 ENHRY, CDR2 SYGVKD. The CDR3 DNA is TGTGCCATCAGTCAGACAGGGGGCGGGGGGTGGACCACAGATACGCAGTATTTT. Translating gives CAISQTGGGGWTTDTQYF.

The chain carries TRBV27 and TRBJ1-1, with a weak D call TRBD1 (5 bases). V lost 0 bases to trimming and J lost 0 bases, with 8 bases between them. Per the germline V gene, CDR1 is MNHEY and CDR2 is SMNVEV (reference sequence). This CDR3 is built from 15 residues. DNA for the CDR3: TGTGCCAGCAGTTTATCGATGGGACTGAACACTGAAGCTTTCTTT. Encoded protein: CASSLSMGLNTEAFF.

The CDR3 sequence is CASSSQTGGGGYTF. The CDR3 nucleotides read TGTGCCAGCAGCTCTCAAACAGGGGGGGGCGGCTACACCTTC. This chain links TRBV11-3 with TRBJ1-2; TRBD1 aligns across 8 bases. The CDR3 length is 14 residues. Losses at the gene ends were 4 bases for V and 8 bases for J; bases not matched to a gene: 9. Germline V gene lookup returns CDR1 SGHNT and CDR2 YENEEA.

This chain uses TRBV6-6 with TRBJ2-1; 8 bases align to TRBD2. Germline-derived CDR1 and CDR2 are MNHNY and SVGAGI (reference sequence). With V trimmed by 6 bases and J by 4 bases, 8 bases remained unmatched. The CDR3 is 15 amino acids. As DNA, the CDR3 is TGTGCCAGCAGACGACCGGGACTAGGGTACAATGAGCAGTTCTTC. Protein: CASRRPGLGYNEQFF.

The V and J genes are TRBV30 and TRBJ1-2, with D hard to call. Per the germline V gene, CDR1 is GTSNPN and CDR2 is SVGIG (reference sequence). The length of the CDR3 is 14 residues. Trimming removed 1 base at V and 3 bases at J, with 12 bases between. The CDR3: CAWSEGGAHYGYTF. Here the CDR3 DNA reads TGTGCCTGGAGTGAGGGCGGCGCCCACTATGGCTACACCTTC.

The gene calls are TRBV19 and TRBJ1-5; 10 bases map to TRBD1. The CDR3 has 15 residues. In germline, CDR1 is LNHDA, CDR2 SQIVND (reference sequence). V dropped 1 base and J dropped 6; count of bases not matched to a gene: 3. The CDR3 protein is CASSIGQGASQPQHF. The CDR3 DNA sequence: TGTGCCAGTAGTATAGGACAGGGGGCCAGTCAGCCCCAGCATTTT. The entire variable domain, with the rest obtained from reference TRBV19 and TRBJ1-5, is as follows: DGGITQSPKYLFRKEGQNVTLSCEQNLNHDAMYWYRQDPGQGLRLIYYSQIVNDFQKGDIAEGYSVSREKKESFPLTVTSAQKNPTAFYLCASSIGQGASQPQHFGDGTRLSIL.

The chain joins TRBV7-9 to TRBJ2-7; either TRBD1 or TRBD2 may fit D (7 bases each). The germline V gene encodes CDR1 SEHNR and CDR2 FQNEAQ (reference sequence). The CDR3 runs to 14 residues. The germline V and J ends were trimmed by 4 bases and 5 bases, with 15 bases remaining between them. The CDR3 sequence is CASSSPGGRDEQYF. CDR3 nucleotides: TGTGCCAGCAGCTCACCAGGGGGGAGGGACGAGCAGTACTTC. Supplemented by reference TRBV7-9 and TRBJ2-7, the full variable domain reads DTGVSQNPRHKITKRGQNVTFRCDPISEHNRLYWYRQTLGQGPEFLTYFQNEAQLEKSRLLSDRFSAERPKGSFSTLEIQRTEQGDSAMYLCASSSPGGRDEQYFGPGTRLTVT.

The chain joins TRBV6-6 to TRBJ1-5; D unclear. Per the germline V gene, CDR1 is MNHNY and CDR2 is SVGAGI (reference sequence). The V end lost 2 bases, the J end lost 0 bases, and 11 bases lay between the germline ends. The CDR3 has 16 amino acids. CDR3 nucleotide sequence: TGTGCCAGCAGTTACAGCGGACCCACTAGCAATCAGCCCCAGCATTTT. Amino acid sequence: CASSYSGPTSNQPQHF.

This clone has just a few counts. The J gene is TRBJ2-7, the V gene TRBV11-2, with 7 bases aligning to TRBD1. Looked up from germline, CDR1 is SGHAT and CDR2 is FQNNGV. The CDR3 loop spans 14 amino acids. The V gene end was trimmed by 5 bases and the J gene end by 9 bases; junction bases not matched to a gene: 13. CDR3 loop: CASSQGSNRGLQYF. The CDR3 bases are TGTGCCAGCAGCCAGGGATCGAACAGGGGTCTGCAGTACTTC.